These 15 T cell receptor beta chains were all obtained from the same sample, sequenced in a study of identical twins. TCRdb recomputed calls from the 5' RACE reads with MiXCR, one row per CDR3 protein. The repertoire includes roughly 470,000 distinct CDR3 sequences, around an eighth of them detected once, and approximately 0.98% sits in the top ten. This same sample was also part of a study on yellow fever vaccine responses in identical twins.

Sequenced: CD4+ T cells sorted from blood. The source of these receptors is a woman younger than 30 in good health.

The V gene is TRBV12-5, the J gene TRBJ2-1; D not certain. Germline V gives CDR1 LGHNT, CDR2 FRNRAP. The CDR3 is 15 amino acids. The V gene lost 0 bases and the J gene lost 6 bases, with 12 bases spanning the gap. The CDR3 region is CASGLVTQNFNEQFF. CDR3 DNA: TGTGCTAGTGGTTTGGTAACCCAGAATTTCAATGAGCAGTTCTTC.

This clonotype appeared a few times. The chain combines TRBV6-1 with TRBJ2-3; 11 bases map to TRBD2. The ends lost 6 bases at V and 4 bases at J; junction bases unmatched: 9. The CDR3 is 16 residues long. Germline values: CDR1 MNHNS, CDR2 SASEGT. CDR3 nucleotide sequence: TGTGCCAGCAGGACAACTAGCGGGGGTTTGTCAGATACGCAGTATTTT. It translates to CASRTTSGGLSDTQYF.

This clonotype appeared many times. The chain joins TRBV29-1 to TRBJ2-5, with TRBD2 identical over 7 bases. CDR3 length: 12 residues. CDR1 SQVTM and CDR2 ANQGSEA come from the germline V gene. Losses at the gene ends were 3 bases for V and 7 bases for J; bases not matched to a gene: 5. The CDR3 sequence: CSVEGRVGTQYF. DNA for the CDR3: TGCAGCGTTGAGGGGAGGGTAGGGACCCAGTACTTC.

The sample holds a few counts of this clonotype. The chain links TRBV3-1 to TRBJ2-7, with D tentatively TRBD1 (5 bases). Trimming cost V 0 bases and J 5 bases, with 14 bases left between them. This CDR3 is built from 15 residues. The V gene's germline CDR1 is LGHDT and CDR2 YNNKEL (reference sequence). CDR3 coding DNA: TGTGCCAGCAGCCAAGAAATCTCAGGGCCCAACGAGCAGTACTTC. Its protein is CASSQEISGPNEQYF.

This clonotype has at least ten counts. The J gene is TRBJ2-7, the V gene TRBV28, with TRBD1 matching over 9 bases. The CDR3 sequence is 13 residues long. Germline lookup yields CDR1 MDHEN and CDR2 SYDVKM. After removal of 6 bases from V and 2 bases from J, the junction contained 2 bases not matched to a gene. CDR3 sequence: CASRRTGAYEQYF. The CDR3 DNA reads TGTGCCAGCAGGAGGACAGGGGCCTACGAGCAGTACTTC.

This clonotype was picked up a small number of times. This chain uses TRBV29-1 with TRBJ2-7; weak D call: TRBD1 (5 bases). V shed 6 bases and J shed 2 bases, with 8 bases lying between them. CDR1 SQVTM and CDR2 ANQGSEA come from the germline V gene. The CDR3 extends over 11 amino acids. The CDR3 nucleotides read TGCAGCGTCCTCAGGGCCTACGAGCAGTACTTC. It specifies CSVLRAYEQYF.

This clonotype was seen only a few times. The chain joins TRBV18 to TRBJ2-2; weak D call: TRBD2 (5 bases). Germline V gene sequence: CDR1 KGHSH, CDR2 LQKENI. CDR3 length: 15 amino acids. Trimming stripped 2 bases from V and 2 bases from J, with 9 bases between. For the CDR3, the DNA is TGTGCCAGCTCACCAACGGGGTCTAACACCGGGGAGCTGTTTTTT. It specifies CASSPTGSNTGELFF.

The V call is TRBV25-1, the J call TRBJ2-5, with D uncertain. CDR1 is MGHDK and CDR2 is SYGVNS in the germline V gene. Trimming cost V 1 base and J 10 bases, with 16 bases left between them. The CDR3 length is 14 residues. This chain's CDR3 is CASSESRPPILQYF. For the CDR3, the DNA is TGTGCCAGCAGTGAATCACGGCCCCCAATCCTCCAGTACTTC.

The chain employs TRBV6-6 and TRBJ2-5; D is unclear. The CDR3 is 13 residues long. The V end was cut by 6 bases, the J end by 1 base, with 9 bases between. Germline V gene sequence: CDR1 MNHNY, CDR2 SVGAGI (reference sequence). CDR3 DNA sequence: TGTGCCAGCAGCCCCGAATTCCAAGAGACCCAGTACTTC. Its protein is CASSPEFQETQYF.

Many counts were recorded for this clonotype. The chain has TRBV6-5 and TRBJ1-2; D may be TRBD1 (5 bases). V shed 0 bases and J shed 3 bases, with 17 bases lying between them. The CDR3 consists of 17 residues. Germline V gene data show CDR1 as MNHEY and CDR2 as SVGAGI. The CDR3 here is CASSYSENLGLDYGYTF. The CDR3 region has the DNA TGTGCCAGCAGTTACTCAGAAAATCTGGGGCTCGACTATGGCTACACCTTC.

This clonotype was recorded a few times. V gene TRBV4-1 combines with J gene TRBJ2-7; 9 nucleotides agree with TRBD1. The CDR3 totals 14 residues. The junction had 6 bases not matched to a gene; V was cut back by 4 bases and J by 5 bases. Germline CDR1 reads MGHRA; CDR2 reads YSYEKL. The CDR3 sequence is CASSPGTGKDEQYF. The CDR3 nucleotides are TGCGCCAGCAGCCCAGGGACAGGGAAGGACGAGCAGTACTTC.

This clonotype has a count of ten or more. The chain employs TRBV29-1 and TRBJ2-3, with 8 bases that match TRBD2. Germline CDR1 reads SQVTM; CDR2 reads ANQGSEA. J gave up 0 bases and V 5 bases, and 7 bases lay outside the gene matches. The CDR3 is made up of 15 amino acids. The CDR3 loop reads CSVQHGGASTDTQYF. DNA of the CDR3: TGCAGCGTTCAACACGGGGGGGCGAGCACAGATACGCAGTATTTT.

This clonotype was counted a few times. J is TRBJ2-2 and V is TRBV7-3; D is possibly TRBD1 or TRBD2 (5 bases each). The CDR3 is 15 amino acids. Germline CDR1 SGHTA, CDR2 FQGTGA. Trimming cost V 2 bases and J 9 bases, with 16 bases left between them. The CDR3 loop is CASSLGDPSARELFF. The CDR3 DNA is TGTGCCAGCAGCTTAGGGGACCCGAGCGCCAGGGAGCTGTTTTTT.

The chain is built from TRBV7-2 and TRBJ2-7; D unclear. Trimming removed 2 bases from V and 2 bases from J, with 13 bases in between. CDR1 and CDR2 (germline): SGHTA, FQGNSA. This CDR3 contains 15 residues. The CDR3 is CASSLRADSTYEQYF. As DNA, the CDR3 is TGTGCCAGCAGCTTAAGGGCAGATAGTACCTACGAGCAGTACTTC.

At least ten counts were recorded for this clonotype. The CDR3 sequence: CASSGFGSGELFF. Written as DNA, the CDR3 is TGCGCCAGCAGTGGCTTCGGGAGCGGGGAGCTGTTTTTT. The gene calls are TRBV10-1 and TRBJ2-2; TRBD2 is a possible D gene (6 bases). Germline V lookup: CDR1 WNHNN, CDR2 SYGVQD (reference sequence). There are 13 residues in the CDR3. Between the trimmed V and J ends, which lost 4 bases and 7 bases, there was a span of 10 bases.